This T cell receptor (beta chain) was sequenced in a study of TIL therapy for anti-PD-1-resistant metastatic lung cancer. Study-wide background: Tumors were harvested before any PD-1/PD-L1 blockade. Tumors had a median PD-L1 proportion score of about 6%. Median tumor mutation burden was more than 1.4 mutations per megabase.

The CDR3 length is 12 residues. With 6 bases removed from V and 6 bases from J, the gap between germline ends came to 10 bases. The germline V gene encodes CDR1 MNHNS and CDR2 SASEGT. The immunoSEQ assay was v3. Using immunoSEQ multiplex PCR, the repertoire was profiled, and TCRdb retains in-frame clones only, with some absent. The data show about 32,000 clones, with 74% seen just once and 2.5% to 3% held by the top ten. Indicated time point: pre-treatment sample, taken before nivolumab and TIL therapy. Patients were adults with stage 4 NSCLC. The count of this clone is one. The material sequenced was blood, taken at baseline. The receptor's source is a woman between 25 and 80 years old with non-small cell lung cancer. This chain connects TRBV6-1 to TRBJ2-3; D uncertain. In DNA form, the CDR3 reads TGTGCCAGCAGGCCAAGTATGGATACGCAGTATTTT. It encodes CASRPSMDTQYF.